Following are 28 T cell receptor beta chains from one sample sequenced in a study of T cell changes during pregnancy in multiple sclerosis (dated by TCRdb to the late 2010s). Library prep was done by the immunoSEQ multiplex PCR assay. Held by TCRdb, this immuneACCESS table contains in-frame sequences only and omits some clones. Under half of the omission traces to an unresolved V gene where checked; the cause of the rest is unknown. This sample is represented by 70,000 to 95,000 clones; approximately 92% of them were singletons. The top ten clones comprise approximately 0.79% of the sample. The specimen comprised peripheral blood, sampled in the second trimester of pregnancy. The source of these receptors is a female donor in good health, enrolled as a control in a pregnancy study.

CDR3 DNA: TGCGCCAGCAGCCAAGAACAGGGGGCGTTGGCCTATGGCTACACCTTC. This codes for CASSQEQGALAYGYTF. This chain joins TRBV4-1 and TRBJ1-2, with 9 bases fitting TRBD1. Germline V gene sequence: CDR1 MGHRA, CDR2 YSYEKL. This CDR3 region has 16 residues. J was trimmed by 4 bases and V by 0 bases; bases with no gene match: 6.

This chain joins TRBV15 and TRBJ1-2, with D possibly matching TRBD1 (6 bases). Germline CDR1 is LNHNV and CDR2 is YYDKDF (reference sequence). The CDR3 sequence is 14 residues long. V was shortened by 0 bases and J by 2 bases, with 7 bases between the two germline ends. Here the CDR3 reads CATSRDRGNYGYTF. In DNA form, the CDR3 reads TGTGCCACCAGCAGAGACAGGGGCAACTATGGCTACACCTTC.

The chain uses TRBV7-2 and TRBJ2-1, with D tentatively TRBD1 (6 bases). The CDR3 has 15 amino acids. Looked up from germline, CDR1 is SGHTA and CDR2 is FQGNSA. V was shortened by 3 bases and J by 0 bases, with 9 bases between the two germline ends. CDR3 in amino acids: CASSFDRSSYNEQFF. The DNA for the CDR3 is TGTGCCAGCAGCTTCGACAGGAGCTCCTACAATGAGCAGTTCTTC.

The V call is TRBV10-3, the J call TRBJ1-5, with D maybe TRBD1 (5 bases). Germline loops: CDR1 ENHRY, CDR2 SYGVKD. Trimming left V 0 bases short and J 0 bases short, with 12 bases between. This CDR3 comprises 17 residues. CDR3 loop: CAISESGQGFSNQPQHF. CDR3 coding DNA: TGTGCCATCAGTGAGTCGGGGCAGGGTTTTAGCAATCAGCCCCAGCATTTT.

The chain couples TRBV11-2 to TRBJ1-5; no definite D call. V dropped 2 bases and J dropped 1 base, with 9 bases sitting between them. The CDR3 contains 15 residues. The V gene's germline CDR1 is SGHAT and CDR2 FQNNGV. The CDR3 DNA is TGTGCCAGCAGCTTATTCGGGGAGAGCAATCAGCCCCAGCATTTT. Translation gives CASSLFGESNQPQHF.

The CDR3 nucleotides are TGTGCCAGCAGACTGGACAGGGGTGCGTATCAGCCCCAGCATTTT. Translating it yields CASRLDRGAYQPQHF. V gene TRBV7-2 combines with J gene TRBJ1-5, with 9 bases that match TRBD1. The CDR3 contains 15 residues. The trim removed 6 bases at V and 5 bases at J, leaving 8 bases unmatched. Germline CDR1 is SGHTA and CDR2 is FQGNSA. Looking up the rest from reference TRBV7-2 and TRBJ1-5 gives the full variable domain: GAGVSQSPSNKVTEKGKDVELRCDPISGHTALYWYRQSLGQGLEFLIYFQGNSAPDKSGLPSDRFSAERTGGSVSTLTIQRTQQEDSAVYLCASRLDRGAYQPQHFGDGTRLSIL.

The J gene is TRBJ1-2, the V gene TRBV29-1; D is uncertain. Germline lookup yields CDR1 SQVTM and CDR2 ANQGSEA. Trimming stripped 6 bases from V and 3 bases from J, with 23 bases between. The CDR3 length is 16 residues. The CDR3 region has the DNA TGCAGCGTGACCTTGTTTGGTTGGAGCGCCGACTATGGCTACACCTTC. This encodes CSVTLFGWSADYGYTF.

V gene TRBV14 combines with J gene TRBJ1-1, with D unclear. Trimming pared 3 bases from V and 6 bases from J, leaving 11 bases between. This CDR3 contains 13 residues. CDR1 is SGHDN and CDR2 is FVKESK in the germline V gene. Written as DNA, the CDR3 is TGTGCCAGCAGCCAGCCTATGTCACCTGAAGCTTTCTTT. It is translated as CASSQPMSPEAFF.

The chain carries TRBV20-1 and TRBJ2-7; D call uncertain. This CDR3 is 10 amino acids long. Germline V gene sequence: CDR1 DFQATT, CDR2 SNEGSKA (reference sequence). V lost 7 bases and J 3 bases, leaving 7 bases between the germline ends. CDR3 protein: CSVGNYEQYF. DNA for the CDR3: TGCAGTGTGGGCAACTACGAGCAGTACTTC.

The rearrangement links TRBV7-8 to TRBJ1-3, with a tentative D call TRBD1 (5 bases). The V and J ends lost 2 bases and 4 bases respectively, with 15 bases between them. From germline, CDR1 is SGHVS and CDR2 FQNEAQ. The CDR3 contains 16 residues. CDR3: CASSLRWQGGGNTIYF. The DNA for the CDR3 is TGTGCCAGCAGCTTAAGGTGGCAGGGCGGCGGAAACACCATATATTTT.

The rearrangement uses TRBV13 and TRBJ2-5, with D tentatively TRBD1 (6 bases). TRBJ2-7 explains the end of the DNA better; the J call may be wrong. The CDR3 is made up of 13 amino acids. Germline assignment: CDR1 PRHDT and CDR2 FYEKMQ (reference sequence). The CDR3 here is CASRSTGNYEQYF. The CDR3, as DNA: TGTGCCAGCAGATCCACAGGGAATTACGAGCAGTACTTC.

CDR3 in amino acids: CASSRQMDRGVSNQPQHF. The CDR3, as DNA: TGCGCCAGCAGCCGACAGATGGACAGGGGGGTTAGCAATCAGCCCCAGCATTTT. V gene TRBV4-1 combines with J gene TRBJ1-5; 10 bases map to TRBD1. J gave up 0 bases and V 4 bases, and 9 bases lay outside the gene matches. The CDR3 extends over 18 amino acids. The V gene's germline CDR1 is MGHRA and CDR2 YSYEKL.

The rearrangement links TRBV13 to TRBJ1-3, with a possible D match to TRBD1 (5 bases). The V and J ends lost 8 bases and 2 bases respectively, with 10 bases between them. Germline lookup yields CDR1 PRHDT and CDR2 FYEKMQ (reference sequence). The CDR3 consists of 13 residues. The CDR3 sequence is CASHHRPGNTIYF. CDR3 coding DNA: TGTGCCAGCCACCACAGGCCTGGAAACACCATATATTTT.

This chain joins TRBV7-9 and TRBJ1-1; tentative D call: TRBD1 (6 bases). Germline assignment: CDR1 SEHNR and CDR2 FQNEAQ (reference sequence). The CDR3 length is 15 residues. Trimming pared 5 bases from V and 5 bases from J, leaving 18 bases between. The CDR3 sequence: CASSPRDNWRTEAFF. The CDR3 nucleotides read TGTGCCAGCAGCCCCCGGGACAATTGGAGGACTGAAGCTTTCTTT.

On this clone itself: A read error may produce the germline difference seen at one junction end. V and J are TRBV5-1 and TRBJ2-1, with D maybe TRBD1 (5 bases). CDR1 is SGHRS and CDR2 is YFSETQ in the germline V gene. The CDR3 length is 15 residues. DNA of the CDR3: TGCGCCAGCGGCTTAGGGGCGCCTGTTTACAATGAGCAGTTCTTC. As protein: CASGLGAPVYNEQFF.

This chain uses TRBV11-3 with TRBJ2-3; 7 nucleotides agree with TRBD2. CDR1 and CDR2 from the germline V gene are SGHNT and YENEEA. The CDR3 has 17 amino acids. V shed 5 bases and J 1 base; nucleotides not matched to a gene: 12. The CDR3 loop reads CASSPRAGAGGTDTQYF. The CDR3 DNA sequence: TGTGCCAGCAGCCCGAGGGCCGGGGCGGGGGGCACAGATACGCAGTATTTT. Together with reference TRBV11-3 and TRBJ2-3, the CDR3 gives the full variable domain: EAGVVQSPRYKIIEKKQPVAFWCNPISGHNTLYWYLQNLGQGPELLIRYENEEAVDDSQLPKDRFSAERLKGVDSTLKIQPAELGDSAVYLCASSPRAGAGGTDTQYFGPGTRLTVL.

DNA for the CDR3: TGTGCCAGCCGACAGGAGGCCCAAGCTTTCTTT. It is translated as CASRQEAQAFF. V gene TRBV2 combines with J gene TRBJ1-1; TRBD1 might be the D (6 bases). The V and J ends lost 8 bases and 9 bases respectively, with 13 bases between them. The V gene's germline CDR1 is SNHLY and CDR2 FYNNEI. The CDR3 has 11 residues.

This chain connects TRBV11-3 to TRBJ2-3; 7 bases are shared with TRBD2. This CDR3 comprises 15 residues. The V gene's germline CDR1 is SGHNT and CDR2 YENEEA. V was pared by 1 base and J by 1 base, with 2 bases of the junction left unmatched. This CDR3 reads CASSLVGGGTDTQYF. The CDR3 DNA sequence: TGTGCCAGCAGCTTAGTGGGGGGGGGCACAGATACGCAGTATTTT.

V usage is TRBV6-1 and J usage is TRBJ2-3; TRBD2 agrees at 7 bases. The V gene end was trimmed by 7 bases and the J gene end by 7 bases; junction bases not matched to a gene: 8. Germline values: CDR1 MNHNS, CDR2 SASEGT. This CDR3 comprises 13 residues. CDR3 nucleotide sequence: TGTGCCAGCACCCAGACTAGCCAAAATACGCAGTATTTT. Encoded protein: CASTQTSQNTQYF.

V and J are TRBV5-6 and TRBJ1-2; 9 nucleotides match TRBD1. The CDR3 loop spans 15 amino acids. The V gene end was trimmed by 7 bases and the J gene end by 4 bases; junction bases not matched to a gene: 11. Germline lookup yields CDR1 SGHDT and CDR2 YYEEEE. The CDR3: CASLIQGAQGYGYTF. The CDR3 coding sequence is TGTGCCAGCTTAATACAGGGGGCGCAGGGCTATGGCTACACCTTC.

The chain carries TRBV4-2 and TRBJ1-2; possible D gene TRBD1, 6 bases. There are 14 residues in the CDR3. V was trimmed by 3 bases and J by 7 bases, leaving 15 bases between them. The germline gives CDR1 LGHNA, CDR2 YNFKEQ. CDR3 sequence: CASSQWGGAAGYTF. The CDR3, as DNA: TGTGCCAGCAGCCAGTGGGGGGGGGCGGCTGGCTACACCTTC.

This clone showed up just once. The genes are TRBV19 and TRBJ2-7; 9 bases align to TRBD1. Germline V gives CDR1 LNHDA, CDR2 SQIVND (reference sequence). V lost 9 bases and J lost 2; bases outside the gene matches: 5. The CDR3 length is 13 residues. CDR3 DNA: TGTGCCAGCGGGACAGGGTCTGCCTACGAGCAGTACTTC. Translating it yields CASGTGSAYEQYF.

The chain carries TRBV6-1 and TRBJ2-7, with 10 bases that match TRBD1. The germline V gene encodes CDR1 MNHNS and CDR2 SASEGT. V was pared by 0 bases and J by 3 bases, with 2 bases of the junction left unmatched. The CDR3 has 15 residues. CDR3 nucleotide sequence: TGTGCCAGCAGTGAAGCGGACAGGGGGGGCTACGAGCAGTACTTC. The encoded protein is CASSEADRGGYEQYF.

The CDR3 here is CASSLELGALPYEQYF. CDR3 DNA sequence: TGTGCCAGCAGCTTAGAATTGGGGGCCCTACCCTACGAGCAGTACTTC. The rearrangement joins TRBV27 to TRBJ2-7; possibly TRBD1 for D (6 bases). From germline, CDR1 is MNHEY and CDR2 SMNVEV (reference sequence). Trimming cost V 6 bases and J 2 bases, with 20 bases left between them. The CDR3 has 16 residues.

In this sample, this clone turned up a few times. The chain joins TRBV2 to TRBJ1-4; D gene ambiguous. The CDR3 consists of 13 residues. Germline V gene data show CDR1 as SNHLY and CDR2 as FYNNEI. V lost 7 bases and J lost 7, with 13 bases in between. The chain's CDR3 is CASTLNGVEKLFF. The CDR3 coding sequence is TGTGCCAGCACCCTTAACGGGGTTGAAAAACTGTTTTTT.

This CDR3 reads CASSLGGGLQETQYF. The CDR3 nucleotides are TGTGCCAGCAGCTTAGGCGGGGGACTACAAGAGACCCAGTACTTC. The V call is TRBV13, the J call TRBJ2-5; 7 nucleotides match TRBD2. Germline V gene sequence: CDR1 PRHDT, CDR2 FYEKMQ (reference sequence). The CDR3 is made up of 15 amino acids. J lost 2 bases, V lost 0 bases, and 3 bases had no gene match. Full variable domain (rest looked up from reference TRBV13 and TRBJ2-5): AAGVIQSPRHLIKEKRETATLKCYPIPRHDTVYWYQQGPGQDPQFLISFYEKMQSDKGSIPDRFSAQQFSDYHSELNMSSLELGDSALYFCASSLGGGLQETQYFGPGTRLLVL.

The chain carries TRBV9 and TRBJ2-5, with TRBD2 matching 7 bases. The CDR3 consists of 15 residues. Germline-derived CDR1 and CDR2 are SGDLS and YYNGEE. Trimming cost V 3 bases and J 5 bases; bases outside gene matches: 10. The CDR3 DNA reads as TGTGCCAGCAGCGGAGGGACTATGGTGAGGGAGACCCAGTACTTC. Encoded protein: CASSGGTMVRETQYF.

V is TRBV7-3 and J is TRBJ2-1; 12 bases line up with TRBD2. Trimming at V came to 5 bases and at J to 4 bases, leaving 6 bases not matched to a gene. The CDR3 extends over 16 amino acids. Germline loops: CDR1 SGHTA, CDR2 FQGTGA. Here the CDR3 reads CASSPQLAGGYNEQFF. The CDR3 DNA reads as TGTGCCAGCAGCCCTCAACTAGCGGGGGGTTACAATGAGCAGTTCTTC.